Described below is a single T cell receptor (beta chain) sequence and its context. This specimen belongs to a study of blood T cell repertoires in COVID-19. V was shortened by 0 bases and J by 7 bases, with 9 bases between the two germline ends. This CDR3 comprises 13 residues. Germline CDR1 SGHTA, CDR2 FQGNSA. Data came from immunoSEQ multiplex PCR; TCRdb stores just in-frame clones and leaves some out. The profile shows about 200,000 clones, about 79% of them singletons. Specimen: peripheral blood. This clonotype was sampled from a man in his fifties or sixties with active or convalescent COVID-19. The rearrangement joins TRBV7-2 to TRBJ1-1; no clear D. DNA of the CDR3: TGTGCCAGCAGCTTAGCGTTGCGGCGTGAAGCTTTCTTT. Translating it yields CASSLALRREAFF.